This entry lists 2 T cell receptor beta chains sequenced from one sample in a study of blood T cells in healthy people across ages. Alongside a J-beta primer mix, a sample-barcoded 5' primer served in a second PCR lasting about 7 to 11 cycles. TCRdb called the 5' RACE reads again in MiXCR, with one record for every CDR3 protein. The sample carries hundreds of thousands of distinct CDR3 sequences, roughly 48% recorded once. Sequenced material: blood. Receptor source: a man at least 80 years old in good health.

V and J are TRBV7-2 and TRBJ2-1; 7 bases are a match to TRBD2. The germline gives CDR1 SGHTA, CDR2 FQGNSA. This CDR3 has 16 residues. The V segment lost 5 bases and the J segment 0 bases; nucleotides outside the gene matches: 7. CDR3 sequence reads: CASSRDYQSSYNEQFF. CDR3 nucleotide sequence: TGTGCCAGCAGCCGGGACTACCAGAGCTCCTACAATGAGCAGTTCTTC.

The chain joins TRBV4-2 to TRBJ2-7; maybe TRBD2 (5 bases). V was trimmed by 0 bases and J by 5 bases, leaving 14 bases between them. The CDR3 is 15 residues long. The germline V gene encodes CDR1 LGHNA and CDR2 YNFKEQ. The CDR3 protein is CASSQEGWGADEQYF. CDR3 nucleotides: TGTGCCAGCAGCCAAGAAGGGTGGGGAGCGGACGAGCAGTACTTC.